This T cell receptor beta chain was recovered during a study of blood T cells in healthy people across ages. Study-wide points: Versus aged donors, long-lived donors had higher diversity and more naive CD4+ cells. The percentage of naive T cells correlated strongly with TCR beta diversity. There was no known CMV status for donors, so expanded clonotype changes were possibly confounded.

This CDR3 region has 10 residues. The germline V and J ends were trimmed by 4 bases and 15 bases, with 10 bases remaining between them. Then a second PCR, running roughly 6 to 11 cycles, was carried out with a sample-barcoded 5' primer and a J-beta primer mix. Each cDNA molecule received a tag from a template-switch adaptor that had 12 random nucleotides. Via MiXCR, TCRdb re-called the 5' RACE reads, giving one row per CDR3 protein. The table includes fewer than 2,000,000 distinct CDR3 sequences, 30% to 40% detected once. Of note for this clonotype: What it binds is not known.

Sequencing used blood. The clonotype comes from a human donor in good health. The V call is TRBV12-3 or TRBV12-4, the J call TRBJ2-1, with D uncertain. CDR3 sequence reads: CASSWGCRFF. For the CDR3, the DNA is TGTGCCAGCAGTTGGGGTTGTCGGTTCTTC.